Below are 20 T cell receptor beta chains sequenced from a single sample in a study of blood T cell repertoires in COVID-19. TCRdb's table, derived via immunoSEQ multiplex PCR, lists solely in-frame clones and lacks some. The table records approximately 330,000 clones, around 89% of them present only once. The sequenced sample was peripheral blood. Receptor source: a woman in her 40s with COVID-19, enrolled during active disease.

The CDR3 coding sequence is TGTGCCACCAGCAGGGGATCGGGGGGTCGGGGCTACACCTTC. It encodes CATSRGSGGRGYTF. V gene TRBV15 combines with J gene TRBJ1-2; D perhaps matches TRBD1 (5 bases). V lost 3 bases and J 8 bases, leaving 16 bases between the germline ends. The CDR3 consists of 14 residues. Per the germline V gene, CDR1 is LNHNV and CDR2 is YYDKDF (reference sequence).

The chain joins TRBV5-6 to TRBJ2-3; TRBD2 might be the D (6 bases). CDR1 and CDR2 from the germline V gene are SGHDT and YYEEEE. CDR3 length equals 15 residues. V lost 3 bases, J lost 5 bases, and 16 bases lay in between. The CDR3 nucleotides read TGTGCCAGCAGCTCTCAGTCGGGAGTGAGAGATACGCAGTATTTT. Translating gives CASSSQSGVRDTQYF.

For the CDR3, the DNA is TGTGCCAGCAGCTACCCCGTGGGTAGCGGGGTTCCCACCGGGGAGCTGTTTTTT. This translates into CASSYPVGSGVPTGELFF. The chain joins TRBV7-9 to TRBJ2-2; 8 bases match TRBD2. The CDR3 loop spans 18 amino acids. V lost 4 bases, J lost 4 bases, and 14 bases stayed unmatched. Germline V lookup: CDR1 SEHNR, CDR2 FQNEAQ (reference sequence).

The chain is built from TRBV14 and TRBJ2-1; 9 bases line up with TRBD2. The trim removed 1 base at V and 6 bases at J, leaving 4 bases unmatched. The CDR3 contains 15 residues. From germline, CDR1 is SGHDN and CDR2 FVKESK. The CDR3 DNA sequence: TGTGCCAGCAGCCAAGTTTCACTAGCGGGCAATGAGCAGTTCTTC. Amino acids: CASSQVSLAGNEQFF.

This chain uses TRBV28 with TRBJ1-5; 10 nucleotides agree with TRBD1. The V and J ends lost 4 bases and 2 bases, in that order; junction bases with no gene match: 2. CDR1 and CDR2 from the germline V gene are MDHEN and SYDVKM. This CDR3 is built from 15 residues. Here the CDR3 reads CASSSGTGGNQPQHF. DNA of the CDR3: TGTGCCAGCAGTTCCGGGACAGGGGGCAATCAGCCCCAGCATTTT.

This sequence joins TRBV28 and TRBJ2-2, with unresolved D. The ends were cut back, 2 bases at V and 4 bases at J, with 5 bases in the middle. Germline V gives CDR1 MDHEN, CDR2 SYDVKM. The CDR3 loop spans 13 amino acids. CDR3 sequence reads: CASSLSFTGELFF. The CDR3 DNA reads TGTGCCAGCAGTTTAAGCTTCACCGGGGAGCTGTTTTTT.

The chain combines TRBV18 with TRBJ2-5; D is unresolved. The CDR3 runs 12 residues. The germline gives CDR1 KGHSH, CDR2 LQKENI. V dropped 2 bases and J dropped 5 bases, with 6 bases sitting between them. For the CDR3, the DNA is TGTGCCAGCTCACCAGCGAGGGAGACCCAGTACTTC. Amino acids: CASSPARETQYF. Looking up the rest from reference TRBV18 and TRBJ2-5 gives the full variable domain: NAGVMQNPRHLVRRRGQEARLRCSPMKGHSHVYWYRQLPEEGLKFMVYLQKENIIDESGMPKERFSAEFPKEGPSILRIQQVVRGDSAAYFCASSPARETQYFGPGTRLLVL.

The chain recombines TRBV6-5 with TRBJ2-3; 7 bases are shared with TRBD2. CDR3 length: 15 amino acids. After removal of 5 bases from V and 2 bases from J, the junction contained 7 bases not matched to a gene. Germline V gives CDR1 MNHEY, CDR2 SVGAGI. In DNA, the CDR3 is TGTGCCAGCAGTCTCCTAGCGGCAAACACAGATACGCAGTATTTT. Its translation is CASSLLAANTDTQYF.

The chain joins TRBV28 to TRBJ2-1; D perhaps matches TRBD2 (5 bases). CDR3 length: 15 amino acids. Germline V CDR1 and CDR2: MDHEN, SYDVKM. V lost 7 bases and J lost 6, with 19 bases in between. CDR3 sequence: CASTSDREVSNEQFF. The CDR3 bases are TGTGCCAGCACCTCTGACCGGGAAGTTAGCAATGAGCAGTTCTTC.

This CDR3 reads CASSLTADTQYF. DNA for the CDR3: TGTGCCAGCAGCTTAACGGCCGATACGCAGTATTTT. V gene TRBV7-3 combines with J gene TRBJ2-3; D remains ambiguous. The CDR3 is 12 amino acids. Germline CDR1 is SGHTA and CDR2 is FQGTGA. Trimming removed 0 bases at V and 6 bases at J, with 4 bases between.

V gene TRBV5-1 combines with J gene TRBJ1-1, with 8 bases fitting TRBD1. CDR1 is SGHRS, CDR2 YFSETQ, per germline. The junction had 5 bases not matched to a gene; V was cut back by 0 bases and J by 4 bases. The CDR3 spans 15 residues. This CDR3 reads CASSLEVQGATEAFF. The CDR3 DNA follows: TGCGCCAGCAGCTTGGAGGTCCAGGGGGCCACTGAAGCTTTCTTT.

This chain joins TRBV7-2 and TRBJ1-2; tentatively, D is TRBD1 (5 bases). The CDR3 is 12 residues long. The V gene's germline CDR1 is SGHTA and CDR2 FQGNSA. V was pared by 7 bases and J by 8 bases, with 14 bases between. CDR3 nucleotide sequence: TGTGCCAGCACCTCGACAGCCAAGGGCTACACCTTC. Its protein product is CASTSTAKGYTF. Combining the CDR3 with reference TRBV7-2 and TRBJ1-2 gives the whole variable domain GAGVSQSPSNKVTEKGKDVELRCDPISGHTALYWYRQSLGQGLEFLIYFQGNSAPDKSGLPSDRFSAERTGGSVSTLTIQRTQQEDSAVYLCASTSTAKGYTFGSGTRLTVV.

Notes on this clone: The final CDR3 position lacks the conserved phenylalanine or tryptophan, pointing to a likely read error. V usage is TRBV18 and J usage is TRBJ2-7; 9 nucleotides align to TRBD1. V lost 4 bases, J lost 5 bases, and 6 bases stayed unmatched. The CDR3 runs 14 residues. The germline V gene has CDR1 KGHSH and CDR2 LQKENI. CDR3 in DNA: TGTGCCAGCTCACGGGGACAGGGTAATAACGAGCAGTACCTC. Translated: CASSRGQGNNEQYL.

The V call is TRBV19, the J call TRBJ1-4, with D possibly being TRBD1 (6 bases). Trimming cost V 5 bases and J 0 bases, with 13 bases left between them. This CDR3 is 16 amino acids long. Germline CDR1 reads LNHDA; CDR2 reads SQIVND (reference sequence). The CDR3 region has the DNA TGTGCCAGTAGTGTCACAGGGATTGCAACTAATGAAAAACTGTTTTTT. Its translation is CASSVTGIATNEKLFF.

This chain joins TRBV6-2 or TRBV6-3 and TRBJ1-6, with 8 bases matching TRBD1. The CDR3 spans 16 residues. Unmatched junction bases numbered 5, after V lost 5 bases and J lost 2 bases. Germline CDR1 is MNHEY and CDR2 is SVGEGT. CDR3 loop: CASSKDRAAYNSPLHF. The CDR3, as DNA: TGTGCCAGCAGTAAGGACAGGGCGGCCTATAATTCACCCCTCCACTTT.

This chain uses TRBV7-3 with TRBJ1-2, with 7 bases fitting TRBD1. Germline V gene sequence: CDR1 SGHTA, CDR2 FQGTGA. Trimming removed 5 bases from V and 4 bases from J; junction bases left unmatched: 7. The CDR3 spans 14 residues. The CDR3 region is CASSLTGTVYGYTF. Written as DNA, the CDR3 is TGTGCCAGCAGCCTGACCGGGACAGTCTATGGCTACACCTTC.

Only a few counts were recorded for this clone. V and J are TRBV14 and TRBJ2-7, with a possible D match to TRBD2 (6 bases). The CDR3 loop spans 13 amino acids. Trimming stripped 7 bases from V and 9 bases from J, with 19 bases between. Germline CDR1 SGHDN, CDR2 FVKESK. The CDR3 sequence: CASTSTSREAQYF. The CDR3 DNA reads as TGTGCCAGCACCTCAACGAGCAGGGAGGCGCAGTACTTC. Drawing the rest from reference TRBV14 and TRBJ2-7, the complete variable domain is EAGVTQFPSHSVIEKGQTVTLRCDPISGHDNLYWYRRVMGKEIKFLLHFVKESKQDESGMPNNRFLAERTGGTYSTLKVQPAELEDSGVYFCASTSTSREAQYFGPGTRLTVT.

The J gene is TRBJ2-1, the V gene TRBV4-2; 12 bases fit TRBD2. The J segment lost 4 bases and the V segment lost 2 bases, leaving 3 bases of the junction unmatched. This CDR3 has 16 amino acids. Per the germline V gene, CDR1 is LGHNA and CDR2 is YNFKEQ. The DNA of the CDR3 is TGTGCCAGCAGCCAACTCACTAGCGGGAGGTACAATGAGCAGTTCTTC. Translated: CASSQLTSGRYNEQFF.

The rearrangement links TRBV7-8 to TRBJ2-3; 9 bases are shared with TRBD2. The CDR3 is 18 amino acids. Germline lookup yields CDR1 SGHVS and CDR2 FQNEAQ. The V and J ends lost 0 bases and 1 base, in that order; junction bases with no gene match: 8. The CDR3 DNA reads TGTGCCAGCAGCTTAGCTGTTAGCGGGGGTGGGGGCACAGATACGCAGTATTTT. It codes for CASSLAVSGGGGTDTQYF.

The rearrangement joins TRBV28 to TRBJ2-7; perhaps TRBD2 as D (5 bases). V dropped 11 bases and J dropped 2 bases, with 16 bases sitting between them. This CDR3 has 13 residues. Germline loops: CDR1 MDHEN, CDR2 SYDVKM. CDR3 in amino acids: CACLRETPYEQYF. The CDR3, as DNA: TGTGCCTGCCTCCGGGAAACTCCCTACGAGCAGTACTTC.